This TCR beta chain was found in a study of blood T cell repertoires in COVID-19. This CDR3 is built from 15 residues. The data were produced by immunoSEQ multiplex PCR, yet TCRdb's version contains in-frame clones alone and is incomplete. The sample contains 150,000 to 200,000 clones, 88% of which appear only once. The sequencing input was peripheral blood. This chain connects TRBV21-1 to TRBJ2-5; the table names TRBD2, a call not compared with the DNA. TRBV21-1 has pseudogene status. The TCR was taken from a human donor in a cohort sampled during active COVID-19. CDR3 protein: CASSQGRDGVETQYF. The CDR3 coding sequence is TGTGCCAGCAGCCAGGGGAGGGATGGCGTAGAGACCCAGTACTTC.